This record concerns one T cell receptor beta chain sequence. Its target is unknown. TCRdb independently ran MiXCR on the 5' RACE reads; one entry per CDR3 protein. The data hold a few hundred thousand distinct CDR3 sequences, with approximately 14% observed a single time. This specimen belongs to a study of identical twins. There are 15 residues in the CDR3. Between the trimmed V and J ends, which lost 6 bases and 3 bases, there was a span of 18 bases. Whole-study results and caveats: Excess sharing by twins proved weaker in beta out-of-frame sequences.

These data are also associated with another study on yellow fever vaccine responses in identical twins.

The receptor was isolated from a young woman in good health. Sequenced input: CD4+ T cells sorted from blood. The chain is built from TRBV23-1 and TRBJ2-7, with a weak D call TRBD1 (6 bases). TRBV23-1 is sorted into the ORF group, with uncertain function. CDR3 sequence reads: CASRTKQGVVYEQYF. The CDR3 DNA reads TGCGCCAGCAGGACAAAACAGGGTGTCGTCTACGAGCAGTACTTC.